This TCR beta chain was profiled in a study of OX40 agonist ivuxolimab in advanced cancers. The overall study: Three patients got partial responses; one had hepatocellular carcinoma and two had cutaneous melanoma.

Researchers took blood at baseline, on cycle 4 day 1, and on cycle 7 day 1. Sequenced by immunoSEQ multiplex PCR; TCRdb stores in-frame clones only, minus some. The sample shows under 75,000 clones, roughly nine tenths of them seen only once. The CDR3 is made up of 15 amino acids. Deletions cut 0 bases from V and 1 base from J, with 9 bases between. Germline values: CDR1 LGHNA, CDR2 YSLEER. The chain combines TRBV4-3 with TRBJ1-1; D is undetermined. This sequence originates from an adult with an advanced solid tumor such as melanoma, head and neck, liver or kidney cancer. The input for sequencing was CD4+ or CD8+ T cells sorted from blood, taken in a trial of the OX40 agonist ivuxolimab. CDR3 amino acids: CASSQDGSGNTEAFF. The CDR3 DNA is TGCGCCAGCAGCCAAGATGGTTCAGGGAACACTGAAGCTTTCTTT.